This note documents a single T cell receptor beta chain sequence. Its antigen target is currently unknown. Base qualities are not provided; no much larger clone lies one nucleotide away. The data stem from a study of cytomegalovirus exposure and HLA in healthy donors (dated by TCRdb to between 2016 and 2019). Study-level background: The 700 or so repertoires of the first cohort and the 110 or so validation repertoires were produced on the same platform, according to a later analysis. The study aimed to test whether cataloging public T cell receptors could reveal signatures of past pathogen exposure. Besides the first cohort of roughly 660 subjects, a separate validation cohort made up of over a hundred different subjects was used. To predict cytomegalovirus infection status, the study brought together high-throughput TCR immunosequencing, statistical association of individual TCRs with disease status, and machine learning. General conclusions and limits of the study: The study gave a list of 150 to 200 TCR beta chains associated with cytomegalovirus. In both the original and validation cohorts, the classifier was reported to diagnose cytomegalovirus status with high specificity and sensitivity. Most TCR sequences were observed very rarely across donors, whereas some public TCRs were present in many individuals. According to the authors, the approach could potentially be generalized to other disease states and immunological phenotypes. Of the cluster scores, 85% to 95% were above 0 in a later analysis, which found that TCRs clustered in the first cohort also tended to co-occur in the 120 or so validation repertoires. A later analysis lacked HLA typing for the validation cohort, so it scored co-occurrence in that cohort across all 120 or so repertoires. In vitro tests confirmed that three of the cytomegalovirus-associated TCR beta chains recognize cytomegalovirus antigens.

Separate from the approximately 700-subject first cohort, the validation cohort of more than 90 subjects was the group to which the donors belonged. V drops 5 bases and J drops 5 bases, leaving 24 bases in between. From the germline V gene, CDR1 is SGHDT and CDR2 is YYEEEE. Including cysteine and phenylalanine, the CDR3 has 17 amino acids. Only CDR3 DNA remains: 51 bases, in frame from the first base. Library method: the immunoSEQ multiplex PCR assay. The authors' analysis ran thus. A statistical classification framework was built for diagnosing cytomegalovirus status from the catalog of TCR beta chain sequences. Imported from immuneACCESS, the table was reduced by TCRdb to in-frame sequences with V and J called. These copies leave out some clones; in studies compared against another copy, an unresolved V gene accounts for under half, and the cause of the remainder is not known. The DNA gave D and trimming, while V, J and clone size come from that table. Across this sample there are approximately 62,000 clones, with 90% to 95% seen only once. The leading ten clones occupy about 1.2% of the sample.

The chain was built from TRBV5-6 and TRBJ2-3, with TRBD2 as a weak D call on 5 bases. Sequenced sample: PBMCs. The receptor's source is a woman between 18 and 30 years old in good health and CMV-seronegative. The CDR3 is CASSYRRGGEEGDTQYF. The DNA sequence is TGTGCCAGCAGTTACAGACGGGGTGGGGAAGAAGGAGATACGCAGTATTTT.